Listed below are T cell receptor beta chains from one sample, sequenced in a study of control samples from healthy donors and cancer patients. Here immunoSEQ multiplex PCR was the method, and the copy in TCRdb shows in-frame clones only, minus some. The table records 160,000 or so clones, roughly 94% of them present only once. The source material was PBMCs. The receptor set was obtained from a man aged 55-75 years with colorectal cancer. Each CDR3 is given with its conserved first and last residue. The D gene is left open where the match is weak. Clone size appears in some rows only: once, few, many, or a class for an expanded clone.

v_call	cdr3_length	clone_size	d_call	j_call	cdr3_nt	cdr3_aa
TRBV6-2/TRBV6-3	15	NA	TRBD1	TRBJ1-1	TGTGCCAGCAGCGGGACAGGGGAAATGAACACTGAAGCTTTCTTT	CASSGTGEMNTEAFF
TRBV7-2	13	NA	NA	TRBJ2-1	TGTGCCAGCAGCTTAGCGGTGGAGAATGAGCAGTTCTTC	CASSLAVENEQFF
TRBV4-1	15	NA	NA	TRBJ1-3	TGCGCCAGCAGCCAAGATAGGGGGTCAGGAAACACCATATATTTT	CASSQDRGSGNTIYF
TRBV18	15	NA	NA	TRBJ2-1	TGTGCCAGCTCACCACCCTCAGGGGGGTACAATGAGCAGTTCTTC	CASSPPSGGYNEQFF
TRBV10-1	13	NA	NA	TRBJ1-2	TGCGCCAGCAGTGGATACCGGGACTATGGCTACACCTTC	CASSGYRDYGYTF
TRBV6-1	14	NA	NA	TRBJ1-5	TGTGCCAGCAGTGACCAGGGGCGGAATCAGCCCCAGCATTTT	CASSDQGRNQPQHF
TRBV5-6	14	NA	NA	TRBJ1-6	TGTGCCAGCAGCTTGGGAAGGGTTAATTCACCCCTCCACTTT	CASSLGRVNSPLHF
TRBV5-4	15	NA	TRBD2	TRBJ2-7	TGTGCCAGCAGCTCACTAGCGGGGGGTTCCTACGAGCAGTACTTC	CASSSLAGGSYEQYF
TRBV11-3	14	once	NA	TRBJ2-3	TGTGCCAGCAGCCAGTATAGAGACGGGGGTACGCAGTATTTT	CASSQYRDGGTQYF
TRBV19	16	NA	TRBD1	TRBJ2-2	TGTGCCAGTAGTATAGTAGGGGACAGGGTCACCGGGGAGCTGTTTTTT	CASSIVGDRVTGELFF
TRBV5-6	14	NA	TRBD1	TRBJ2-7	TGTGCCAGCAGCTCTGGACAGGGGGTTTGGGAGCAGTACTTC	CASSSGQGVWEQYF
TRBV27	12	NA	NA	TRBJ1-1	TGTGCCAGCAGTTATGGTAGGGAATCTCCTTTCTTT	CASSYGRESPFF
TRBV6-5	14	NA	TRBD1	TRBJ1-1	TGTGCCAGCAGTTACCAGGACAGGGTCACTGAAGCTTTCTTT	CASSYQDRVTEAFF
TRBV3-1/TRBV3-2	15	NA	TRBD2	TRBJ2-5	TGTGCCAGCAGCCTCGGGGCGGGAGGCGTGCAGACCCAGTACTTC	CASSLGAGGVQTQYF
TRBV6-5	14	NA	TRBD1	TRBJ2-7	TGTGCCAGCAGTCCCGGGACAGGGAAATGGGAGCAGTACTTC	CASSPGTGKWEQYF
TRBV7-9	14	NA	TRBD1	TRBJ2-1	TGTGCCAGCAGCCGGACAGGGTCCTACAATGAGCAGTTCTTC	CASSRTGSYNEQFF
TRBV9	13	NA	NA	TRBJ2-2	TGTGCCAGCAGCTTAGGGGGGACCGGGGAGCTGTTTTTT	CASSLGGTGELFF
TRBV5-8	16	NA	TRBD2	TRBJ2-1	TGTGCCAGCAGCTTGGGGGGAGGGGTTACCTACAATGAGCAGTTCTTC	CASSLGGGVTYNEQFF
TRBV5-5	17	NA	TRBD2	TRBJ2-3	TGTGCCAGCAGCTTGTTAGTGGTAGCGGGGTTCACAGATACGCAGTATTTT	CASSLLVVAGFTDTQYF
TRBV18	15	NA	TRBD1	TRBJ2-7	TGTGCCAGCTCACCCGGACAGGGGGCCACCTACGAGCAGTACTTC	CASSPGQGATYEQYF
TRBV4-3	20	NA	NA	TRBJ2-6	TGCGCCAGCAGCCAAGATCCCCCGGAGAGGATAGAAACTGGGGCCAACGTCCTGACTTTC	CASSQDPPERIETGANVLTF
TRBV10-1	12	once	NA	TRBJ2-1	TGCGCCAGCAGTTTCGACAGCAATGAGCAGTTCTTC	CASSFDSNEQFF
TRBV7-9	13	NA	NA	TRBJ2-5	TGTGCCAGCACCAGGCCTCCCGGAGAGACCCAGTACTTC	CASTRPPGETQYF
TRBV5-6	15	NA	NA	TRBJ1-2	TGTGCCAGCAGCTTGGTGGGGCAGAATAACTATGGCTACACCTTC	CASSLVGQNNYGYTF
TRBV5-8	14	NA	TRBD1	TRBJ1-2	TGTGCCAGCGTCCCCCTGGGACAGGGGGGAAGCTACACCTTC	CASVPLGQGGSYTF
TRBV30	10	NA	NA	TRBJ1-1	TGTGCCTGGAGCAGCACTGAAGCTTTCTTT	CAWSSTEAFF
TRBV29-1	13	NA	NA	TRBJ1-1	TGCACCACCTCTAAGGGAGGGAACACTGAAGCTTTCTTT	CTTSKGGNTEAFF
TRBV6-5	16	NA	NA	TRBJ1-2	TGTGCCAGCAGTTACGCGGTCCGGGCCCAAGTAAATGGCTACACCTTC	CASSYAVRAQVNGYTF
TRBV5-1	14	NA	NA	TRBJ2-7	TGCGCCAGCAGCTTGGATGAGGGGGTGGACGAGCAGTACTTC	CASSLDEGVDEQYF
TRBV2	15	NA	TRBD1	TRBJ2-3	TGTGCCAGCAGTGAAGGACAGGGGGGCTCTGATACGCAGTATTTT	CASSEGQGGSDTQYF
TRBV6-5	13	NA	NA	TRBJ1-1	TGTGCCAGCAGTTACTCCCGGGACACTGAAGCTTTCTTT	CASSYSRDTEAFF
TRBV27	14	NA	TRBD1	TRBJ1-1	TGTGCCAGCAGCAGTGACAGGGGACGGACTGAAGCTTTCTTT	CASSSDRGRTEAFF
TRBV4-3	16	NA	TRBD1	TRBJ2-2	TGCGCCAGCAGCCAAGATACAGGGGGCGGGACCGGGGAGCTGTTTTTT	CASSQDTGGGTGELFF
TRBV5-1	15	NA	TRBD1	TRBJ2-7	TGCGCCAGCAGCCGCGGGACAGGGCCCCTTACCGAGCAGTACTTC	CASSRGTGPLTEQYF
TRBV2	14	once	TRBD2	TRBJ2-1	TGTGCCAGCAGCTCCGGGACTAGCCCAATCCTGCAGTTCTTC	CASSSGTSPILQFF
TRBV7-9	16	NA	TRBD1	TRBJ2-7	TGTGCCAGCAGCTTACCTCCGGGACAGGGGGCTTTCGGGCAGTACTTC	CASSLPPGQGAFGQYF
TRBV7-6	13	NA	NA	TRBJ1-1	TGTGCCAGCAGCCCTACCCCAAACACTGAAGCTTTCTTT	CASSPTPNTEAFF
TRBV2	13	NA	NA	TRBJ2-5	TGTGCCAGCATCCGGGACGTCCAAGAGACCCAGTACTTC	CASIRDVQETQYF
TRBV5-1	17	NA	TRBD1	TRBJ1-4	TGCGCCAGCAGCCCCTGGACAGGGGGTCCAACTAATGAAAAACTGTTTTTT	CASSPWTGGPTNEKLFF
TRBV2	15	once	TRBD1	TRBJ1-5	TGTGCCAGCAGTGCATGGGACAGGGGGAATCAGCCCCAGCATTTT	CASSAWDRGNQPQHF
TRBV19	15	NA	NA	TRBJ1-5	TGTGCCAGTAGTGAATCAGGAGGGGAGGGTCAGCCCCAGCATTTT	CASSESGGEGQPQHF
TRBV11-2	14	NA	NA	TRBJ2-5	TGTGCCAGCAGCTTCGGGGTTGGCGGAGAGACCCAGTACTTC	CASSFGVGGETQYF